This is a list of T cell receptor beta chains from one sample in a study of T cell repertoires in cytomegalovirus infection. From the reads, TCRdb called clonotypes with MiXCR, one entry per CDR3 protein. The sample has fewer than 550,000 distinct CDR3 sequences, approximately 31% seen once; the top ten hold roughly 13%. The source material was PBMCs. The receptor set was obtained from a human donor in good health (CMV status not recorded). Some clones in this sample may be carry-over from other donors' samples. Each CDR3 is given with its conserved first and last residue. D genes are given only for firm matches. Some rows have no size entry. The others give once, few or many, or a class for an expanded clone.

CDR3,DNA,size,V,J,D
CASSLGADQPQHF,TGTGCCAGCAGTTTAGGCGCGGATCAGCCCCAGCATTTT,few,TRBV12-3/TRBV12-4,TRBJ1-5,NA
CASSNREMDYGYTF,TGTGCCAGTAGTAACCGGGAGATGGACTATGGCTACACCTTC,NA,TRBV19,TRBJ1-2,NA
CASSSTGTAGEQFF,TGCGCCAGCAGCTCAACCGGGACGGCGGGAGAGCAGTTCTTC,NA,TRBV5-1,TRBJ2-1,NA
CASSQLGGSGANVLTF,TGTGCCAGCAGCCAACTTGGGGGGTCTGGGGCCAACGTCCTGACTTTC,few,TRBV4-2,TRBJ2-6,NA
CAGSPKGQRSNYGYTF,TGCGCCGGCAGCCCTAAAGGACAGCGATCGAACTATGGCTACACCTTC,NA,TRBV4-1,TRBJ1-2,NA
CASSQPKGGSYEQYF,TGCGCCAGCAGCCAACCTAAGGGGGGGTCCTACGAGCAGTACTTC,few,TRBV4-1,TRBJ2-7,NA
CAISTPRLAGGYEQFF,TGTGCCATCAGCACTCCTAGACTAGCGGGGGGATATGAGCAGTTCTTC,many,TRBV10-3,TRBJ2-1,TRBD2
CASSQEAQGSSPLHF,TGTGCCAGCAGCCAAGAGGCACAGGGCAGTTCACCCCTCCACTTT,few,TRBV4-2,TRBJ1-6,NA
CASSKATGSSYNEQFF,TGTGCCAGCAGTAAAGCGACAGGGAGCTCCTACAATGAGCAGTTCTTC,NA,TRBV6-4,TRBJ2-1,TRBD1
CASSLKRGKDYGYTF,TGTGCCAGCAGCTTAAAGCGGGGAAAAGACTATGGCTACACCTTC,many,TRBV7-2,TRBJ1-2,NA
CASSSLPGTYNEKLFF,TGTGCCAGCAGCTCCCTCCCGGGTACTTATAATGAAAAACTGTTTTTT,few,TRBV7-2,TRBJ1-4,NA